This record covers a single T cell receptor beta chain. This record belongs to a study of blood T cell repertoires in COVID-19. Study in general: Sites across the United States, Italy and Spain contributed samples from acute and convalescent COVID-19.

Original handling: Estimation of nucleated cell counts relied on the amplification of reference gene primers. Repertoires were generated with immunoSEQ multiplex PCR, while TCRdb's copy carries only in-frame clones and drops some. D and trimming come from the DNA, and the V and J calls and clone size come from that table. Among about 150,000 clones listed, about 76% were seen once. The Seattle patients, enrolled during active infection, were followed longitudinally. Trimming removed 2 bases from V and 3 bases from J, with 20 bases in between. The CDR3 sequence is 17 residues long. Germline assignment: CDR1 SGDLS and CDR2 YYNGEE.

The TCR originated in a woman in her 70s with COVID-19, enrolled during active disease. Sequencing was performed on peripheral blood. The chain uses TRBV9 and TRBJ2-5; a possible D gene is TRBD1 (6 bases). CDR3 residues: CASSVGTSSGLEETQYF. CDR3 nucleotide sequence: TGTGCCAGCAGCGTGGGGACATCATCTGGGTTAGAAGAGACCCAGTACTTC.